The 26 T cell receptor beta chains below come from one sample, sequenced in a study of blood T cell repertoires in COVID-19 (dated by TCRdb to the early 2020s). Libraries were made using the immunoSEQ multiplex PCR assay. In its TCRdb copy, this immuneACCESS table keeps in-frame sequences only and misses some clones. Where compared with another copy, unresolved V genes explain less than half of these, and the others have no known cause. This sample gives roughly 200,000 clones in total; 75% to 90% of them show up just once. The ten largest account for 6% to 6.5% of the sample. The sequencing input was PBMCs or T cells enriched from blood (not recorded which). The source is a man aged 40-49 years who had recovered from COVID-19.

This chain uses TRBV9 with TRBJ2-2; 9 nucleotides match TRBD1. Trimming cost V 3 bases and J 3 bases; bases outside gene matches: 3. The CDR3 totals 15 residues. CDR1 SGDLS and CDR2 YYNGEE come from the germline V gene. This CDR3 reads CASSGRQGDTGELFF. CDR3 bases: TGTGCCAGCAGCGGACGACAGGGGGACACCGGGGAGCTGTTTTTT. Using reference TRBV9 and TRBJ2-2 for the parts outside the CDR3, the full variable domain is DSGVTQTPKHLITATGQRVTLRCSPRSGDLSVYWYQQSLDQGLQFLIQYYNGEERAKGNILERFSAQQFPDLHSELNLSSLELGDSALYFCASSGRQGDTGELFFGEGSRLTVL.

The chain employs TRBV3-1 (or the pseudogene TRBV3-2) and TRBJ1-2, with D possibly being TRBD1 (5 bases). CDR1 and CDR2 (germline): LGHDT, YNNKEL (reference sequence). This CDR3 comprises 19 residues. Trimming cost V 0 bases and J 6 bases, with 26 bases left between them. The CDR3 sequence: CASSQDRGWVDKDSNGYTF. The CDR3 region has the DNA TGTGCCAGCAGCCAAGATAGGGGATGGGTCGACAAAGATTCCAATGGCTACACCTTC.

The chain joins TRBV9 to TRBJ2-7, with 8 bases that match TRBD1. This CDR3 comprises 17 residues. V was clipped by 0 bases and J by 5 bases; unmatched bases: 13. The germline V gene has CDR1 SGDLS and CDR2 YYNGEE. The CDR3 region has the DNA TGTGCCAGCAGCGTAGAAATAACGCCAGGGGGCTTCGACGAGCAGTACTTC. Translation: CASSVEITPGGFDEQYF.

Here the CDR3 DNA reads TGTGCCAGCAGCCTCGGACAGGGGGAGACCCAGTACTTC. Protein product: CASSLGQGETQYF. V is TRBV12-3 or TRBV12-4 and J is TRBJ2-5, with 9 bases matching TRBD1. The CDR3 has 13 residues. V shed 6 bases and J 5 bases; nucleotides not matched to a gene: 4.

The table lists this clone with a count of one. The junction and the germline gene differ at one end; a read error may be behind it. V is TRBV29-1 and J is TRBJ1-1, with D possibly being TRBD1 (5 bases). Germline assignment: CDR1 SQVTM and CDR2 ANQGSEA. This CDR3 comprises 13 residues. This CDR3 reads CSVAGGEGTEVFF. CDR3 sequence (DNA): TGCAGCGTTGCCGGGGGAGAGGGCACTGAAGTTTTCTTT. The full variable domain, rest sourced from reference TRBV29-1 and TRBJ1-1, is SAVISQKPSRDICQRGTSLTIQCQVDSQVTMMFWYRQQPGQSLTLIATANQGSEATYESGFVIDKFPISRPNLTFSTLTVSNMSPEDSSIYLCSVAGGEGTEVFFGQGTRLTVV.

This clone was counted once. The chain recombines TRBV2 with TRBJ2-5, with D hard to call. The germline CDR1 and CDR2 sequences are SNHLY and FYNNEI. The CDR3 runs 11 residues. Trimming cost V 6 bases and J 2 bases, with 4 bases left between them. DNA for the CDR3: TGTGCCAGCAGCAGACAAGAGACCCAGTACTTC. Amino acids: CASSRQETQYF.

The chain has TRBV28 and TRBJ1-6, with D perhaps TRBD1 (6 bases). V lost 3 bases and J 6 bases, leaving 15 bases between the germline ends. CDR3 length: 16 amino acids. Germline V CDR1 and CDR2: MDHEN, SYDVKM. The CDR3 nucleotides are TGTGCCAGCAGTTTTCGCAGGGGTCTTGGTAATTCACCCCTCCACTTT. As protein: CASSFRRGLGNSPLHF.

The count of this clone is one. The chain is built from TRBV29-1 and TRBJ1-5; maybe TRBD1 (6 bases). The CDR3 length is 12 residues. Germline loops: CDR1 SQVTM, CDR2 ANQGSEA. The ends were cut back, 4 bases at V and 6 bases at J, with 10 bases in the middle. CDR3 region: CSVAGVGQPQHF. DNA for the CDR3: TGCAGCGTTGCAGGGGTAGGTCAGCCCCAGCATTTT. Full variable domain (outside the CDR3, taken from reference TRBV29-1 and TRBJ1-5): SAVISQKPSRDICQRGTSLTIQCQVDSQVTMMFWYRQQPGQSLTLIATANQGSEATYESGFVIDKFPISRPNLTFSTLTVSNMSPEDSSIYLCSVAGVGQPQHFGDGTRLSIL.

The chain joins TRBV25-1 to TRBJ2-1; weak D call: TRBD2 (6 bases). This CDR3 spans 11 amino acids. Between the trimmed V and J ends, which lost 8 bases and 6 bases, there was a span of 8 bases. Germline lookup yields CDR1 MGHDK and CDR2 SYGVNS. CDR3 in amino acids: CASGTFNEQFF. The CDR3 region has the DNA TGTGCCAGCGGGACTTTCAATGAGCAGTTCTTC. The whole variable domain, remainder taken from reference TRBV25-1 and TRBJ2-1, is EADIYQTPRYLVIGTGKKITLECSQTMGHDKMYWYQQDPGMELHLIHYSYGVNSTEKGDLSSESTVSRIRTEHFPLTLESARPSHTSQYLCASGTFNEQFFGPGTRLTVL.

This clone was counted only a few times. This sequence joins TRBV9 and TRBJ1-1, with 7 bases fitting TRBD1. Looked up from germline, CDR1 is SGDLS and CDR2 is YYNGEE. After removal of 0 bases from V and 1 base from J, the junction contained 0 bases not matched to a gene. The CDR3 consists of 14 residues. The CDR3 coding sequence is TGTGCCAGCAGCGTAGACAGGGGGAACACTGAAGCTTTCTTT. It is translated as CASSVDRGNTEAFF. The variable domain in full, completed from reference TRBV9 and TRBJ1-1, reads DSGVTQTPKHLITATGQRVTLRCSPRSGDLSVYWYQQSLDQGLQFLIQYYNGEERAKGNILERFSAQQFPDLHSELNLSSLELGDSALYFCASSVDRGNTEAFFGQGTRLTVV.

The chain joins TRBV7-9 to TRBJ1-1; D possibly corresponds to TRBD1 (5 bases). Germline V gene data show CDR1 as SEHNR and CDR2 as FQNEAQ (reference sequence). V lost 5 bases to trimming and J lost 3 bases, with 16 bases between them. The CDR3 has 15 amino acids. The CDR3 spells CASSPRRQGDTEAFF. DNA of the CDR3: TGTGCCAGCAGCCCCCGCCGCCAGGGTGACACTGAAGCTTTCTTT.

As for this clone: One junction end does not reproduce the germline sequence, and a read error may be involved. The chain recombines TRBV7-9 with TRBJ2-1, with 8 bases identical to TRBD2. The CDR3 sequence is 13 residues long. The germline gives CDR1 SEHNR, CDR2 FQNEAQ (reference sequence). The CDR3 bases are TGTGCCAGCACCACAGCGGGAGCCCCCTCGGCGGTCTTC. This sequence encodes CASTTAGAPSAVF.

This CDR3 reads CASSLPGTGFNEQFF. CDR3 bases: TGTGCCAGCAGCCTGCCGGGGACAGGTTTCAATGAGCAGTTCTTC. V is TRBV14 and J is TRBJ2-1, with 8 nucleotides matching TRBD1. This CDR3 is 15 amino acids long. CDR1 and CDR2 (germline): SGHDN, FVKESK. Trimming took 4 bases from V and 6 from J; bases not matched to a gene: 8.

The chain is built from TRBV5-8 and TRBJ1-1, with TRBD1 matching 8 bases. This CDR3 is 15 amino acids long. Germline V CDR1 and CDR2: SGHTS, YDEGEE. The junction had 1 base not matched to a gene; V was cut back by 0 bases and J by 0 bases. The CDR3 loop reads CASSLAGQVNTEAFF. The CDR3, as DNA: TGTGCCAGCAGCTTGGCGGGACAGGTGAACACTGAAGCTTTCTTT.

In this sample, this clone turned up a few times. The CDR3 DNA follows: TGCGCCAGCAGCTTGGCTCCGAGCACAGATACGCAGTATTTT. The encoded protein is CASSLAPSTDTQYF. The V and J genes are TRBV5-1 and TRBJ2-3; D unclear. With 0 bases removed from V and 0 bases from J, the gap between germline ends came to 5 bases. Germline V lookup: CDR1 SGHRS, CDR2 YFSETQ. This CDR3 spans 14 amino acids.

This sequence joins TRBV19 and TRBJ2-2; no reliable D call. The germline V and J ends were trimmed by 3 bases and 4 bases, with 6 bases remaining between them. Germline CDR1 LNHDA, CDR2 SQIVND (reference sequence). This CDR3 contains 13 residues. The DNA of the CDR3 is TGTGCCAGTAGTATCGGTTCCACCGGGGAGCTGTTTTTT. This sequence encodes CASSIGSTGELFF.

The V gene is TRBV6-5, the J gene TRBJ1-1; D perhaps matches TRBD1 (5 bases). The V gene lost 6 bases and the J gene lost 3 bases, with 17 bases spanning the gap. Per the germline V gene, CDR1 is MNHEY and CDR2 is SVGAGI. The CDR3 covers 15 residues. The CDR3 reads CASSLSQGGYTEAFF. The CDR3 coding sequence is TGTGCCAGCAGCCTGTCTCAGGGAGGGTACACTGAAGCTTTCTTT.

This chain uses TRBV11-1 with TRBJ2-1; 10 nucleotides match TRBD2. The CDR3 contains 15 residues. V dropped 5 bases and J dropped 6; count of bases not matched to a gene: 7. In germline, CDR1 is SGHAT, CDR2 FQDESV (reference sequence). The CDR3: CASSRRASGSNEQFF. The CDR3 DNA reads TGTGCCAGCAGCCGTCGGGCTAGCGGGAGCAATGAGCAGTTCTTC.

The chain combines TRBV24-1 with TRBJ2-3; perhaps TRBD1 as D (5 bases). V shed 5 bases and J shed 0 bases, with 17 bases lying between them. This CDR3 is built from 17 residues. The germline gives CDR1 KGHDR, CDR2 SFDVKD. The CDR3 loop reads CATSASTGLASTDTQYF. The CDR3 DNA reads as TGTGCCACCAGTGCCTCTACAGGTTTAGCTAGCACAGATACGCAGTATTTT.

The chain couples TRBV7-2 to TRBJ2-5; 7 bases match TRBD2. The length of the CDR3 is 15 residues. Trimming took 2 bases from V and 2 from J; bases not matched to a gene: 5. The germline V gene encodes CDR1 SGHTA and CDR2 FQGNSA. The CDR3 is CASSLQAGAQETQYF. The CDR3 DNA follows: TGTGCCAGCAGCTTACAGGCGGGAGCACAAGAGACCCAGTACTTC.

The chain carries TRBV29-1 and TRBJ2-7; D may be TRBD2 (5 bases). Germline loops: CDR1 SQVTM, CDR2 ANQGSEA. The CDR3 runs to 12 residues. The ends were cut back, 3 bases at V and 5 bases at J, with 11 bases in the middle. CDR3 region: CSVDEGPNEQYF. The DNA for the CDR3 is TGCAGCGTTGATGAGGGCCCCAACGAGCAGTACTTC.

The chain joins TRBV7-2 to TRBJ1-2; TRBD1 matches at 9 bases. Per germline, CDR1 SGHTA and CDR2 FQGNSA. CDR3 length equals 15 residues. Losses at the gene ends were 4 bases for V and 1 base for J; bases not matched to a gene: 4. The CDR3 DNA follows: TGTGCCAGCAGCTCCGGGACAGGGAGTAACTATGGCTACACCTTC. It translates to CASSSGTGSNYGYTF.

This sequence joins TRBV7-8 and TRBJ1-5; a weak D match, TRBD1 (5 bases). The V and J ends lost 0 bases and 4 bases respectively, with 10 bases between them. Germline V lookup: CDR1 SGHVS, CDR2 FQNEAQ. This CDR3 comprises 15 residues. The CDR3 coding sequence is TGTGCCAGCAGCTTAGCCTCGGGGGTAAATCAGCCCCAGCATTTT. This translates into CASSLASGVNQPQHF.

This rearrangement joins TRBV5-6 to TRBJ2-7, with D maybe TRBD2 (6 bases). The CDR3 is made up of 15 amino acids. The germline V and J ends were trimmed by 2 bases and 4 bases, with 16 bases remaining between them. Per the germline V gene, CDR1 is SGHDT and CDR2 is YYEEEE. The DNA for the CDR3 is TGTGCCAGCAGCTTTGGGACTGGGACCGGTTACGAGCAGTACTTC. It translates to CASSFGTGTGYEQYF.

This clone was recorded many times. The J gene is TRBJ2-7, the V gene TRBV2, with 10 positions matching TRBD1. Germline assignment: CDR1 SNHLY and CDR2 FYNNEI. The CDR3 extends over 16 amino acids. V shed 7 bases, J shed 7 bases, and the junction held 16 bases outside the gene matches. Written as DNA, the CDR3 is TGTGCCAGCATCAGGGACCCCGGGACAGGGGCGAGTGAGCAGTACTTC. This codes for CASIRDPGTGASEQYF.

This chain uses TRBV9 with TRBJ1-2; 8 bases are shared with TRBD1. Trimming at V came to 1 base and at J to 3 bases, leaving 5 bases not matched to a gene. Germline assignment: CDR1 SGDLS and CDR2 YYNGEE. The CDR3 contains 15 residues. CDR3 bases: TGTGCCAGCAGCGTAACTCCGGACAGGGACTATGGCTACACCTTC. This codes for CASSVTPDRDYGYTF.